A selection of T cell receptor beta chains follows, all from one sample in a study of shared clonotypes between healthy human individuals. Only in-frame clones appear in the TCRdb table, and some are missing; sequencing was by immunoSEQ multiplex PCR. The repertoire includes roughly 2,300,000 clones, about nine tenths of them detected once, and about 0.36% sits in the top ten. The sample comprised naive CD4+ T cells from PBMCs. The receptors shown here come from a man between 18 and 35 years old in good health. Some clones in this sample may be carry-over from other donors' samples. Each CDR3 is given with its conserved first and last residue. The order of the fields is CDR3 protein, CDR3 DNA, D gene, clone size, J gene, CDR3 length, V gene. The D gene is left open where the match is weak. Where a row states a size, it is once, few, many or the class of an expanded clone; other rows omit it.

CDR3 protein: CASRFRGYGDTEAFF
CDR3 DNA: TGTGCCAGTAGGTTTAGGGGTTATGGCGACACTGAAGCTTTCTTT
D gene: NA
clone size: NA
J gene: TRBJ1-1
CDR3 length: 15
V gene: TRBV19

CDR3 protein: CASSFRQGRSGNTIYF
CDR3 DNA: TGTGCCAGCAGCTTTAGACAGGGACGTTCTGGAAACACCATATATTTT
D gene: TRBD1
clone size: NA
J gene: TRBJ1-3
CDR3 length: 16
V gene: TRBV5-6

CDR3 protein: CAISGGDLSSYNSPLHF
CDR3 DNA: TGTGCCATCAGTGGGGGAGACCTGAGCTCCTATAATTCACCCCTCCACTTT
D gene: NA
clone size: NA
J gene: TRBJ1-6
CDR3 length: 17
V gene: TRBV10-3

CDR3 protein: CASSVAVNQPQHF
CDR3 DNA: TGTGCCAGCAGCGTAGCGGTGAATCAGCCCCAGCATTTT
D gene: NA
clone size: NA
J gene: TRBJ1-5
CDR3 length: 13
V gene: TRBV9

CDR3 protein: CASRTGRILGQFF
CDR3 DNA: TGTGCCAGCAGGACGGGGAGAATACTAGGTCAGTTCTTC
D gene: NA
clone size: NA
J gene: TRBJ2-1
CDR3 length: 13
V gene: TRBV6-5

CDR3 protein: CASSLPGTESQYF
CDR3 DNA: TGTGCCAGCAGTCTCCCAGGGACAGAATCTCAGTACTTC
D gene: TRBD1
clone size: NA
J gene: TRBJ2-7
CDR3 length: 13
V gene: TRBV25-1

CDR3 protein: CASSSPGQFQPQHF
CDR3 DNA: TGTGCCAGCAGTTCCCCGGGACAGTTTCAGCCCCAGCATTTT
D gene: TRBD1
clone size: NA
J gene: TRBJ1-5
CDR3 length: 14
V gene: TRBV27

CDR3 protein: CASSLLWDRDLGGPQHF
CDR3 DNA: TGTGCCAGCAGTTTATTGTGGGACAGGGACTTGGGTGGGCCCCAGCATTTT
D gene: TRBD1
clone size: NA
J gene: TRBJ1-5
CDR3 length: 17
V gene: TRBV28

CDR3 protein: CASNTGQGSYEQYF
CDR3 DNA: TGTGCCAGTAATACGGGACAGGGGAGCTACGAGCAGTACTTC
D gene: TRBD1
clone size: NA
J gene: TRBJ2-7
CDR3 length: 14
V gene: TRBV19

CDR3 protein: CASSLLIGGRPDYGYTF
CDR3 DNA: TGTGCCAGCAGTTTATTAATCGGGGGGCGCCCTGACTATGGCTACACCTTC
D gene: NA
clone size: NA
J gene: TRBJ1-2
CDR3 length: 17
V gene: TRBV27

CDR3 protein: CASSVEAADTQYF
CDR3 DNA: TGTGCCAGCAGCGTAGAAGCTGCAGATACGCAGTATTTT
D gene: NA
clone size: NA
J gene: TRBJ2-3
CDR3 length: 13
V gene: TRBV9

CDR3 protein: CASSLGGGWNTEAFF
CDR3 DNA: TGCGCCAGCAGCTTGGGCGGGGGCTGGAACACTGAAGCTTTCTTT
D gene: NA
clone size: NA
J gene: TRBJ1-1
CDR3 length: 15
V gene: TRBV5-1

CDR3 protein: CASSLPTSSGELFF
CDR3 DNA: TGCGCCAGCAGCTTGCCCACTAGTTCCGGGGAGCTGTTTTTT
D gene: NA
clone size: once
J gene: TRBJ2-2
CDR3 length: 14
V gene: TRBV5-1

CDR3 protein: CAIGQGSNEAFF
CDR3 DNA: TGTGCCATCGGACAGGGTAGTAATGAAGCTTTCTTT
D gene: TRBD1
clone size: few
J gene: TRBJ1-1
CDR3 length: 12
V gene: TRBV10-3

CDR3 protein: CASSKWSRDKPYEQYF
CDR3 DNA: TGTGCCAGCAGCAAATGGAGTAGGGACAAACCCTACGAGCAGTACTTC
D gene: NA
clone size: NA
J gene: TRBJ2-7
CDR3 length: 16
V gene: TRBV21-1

CDR3 protein: CASSLGGEQPQHF
CDR3 DNA: TGTGCCAGCAGTCTAGGGGGCGAACAGCCCCAGCATTTT
D gene: TRBD1
clone size: NA
J gene: TRBJ1-5
CDR3 length: 13
V gene: TRBV6-5

CDR3 protein: CASRNRPKETQYF
CDR3 DNA: TGTGCCAGCCGGAACAGGCCCAAGGAGACCCAGTACTTC
D gene: NA
clone size: NA
J gene: TRBJ2-5
CDR3 length: 13
V gene: TRBV11-2

CDR3 protein: CASSPVTSWEAGELFF
CDR3 DNA: TGTGCCAGCAGCCCAGTGACTAGTTGGGAGGCCGGGGAGCTGTTTTTT
D gene: NA
clone size: NA
J gene: TRBJ2-2
CDR3 length: 16
V gene: TRBV5-6